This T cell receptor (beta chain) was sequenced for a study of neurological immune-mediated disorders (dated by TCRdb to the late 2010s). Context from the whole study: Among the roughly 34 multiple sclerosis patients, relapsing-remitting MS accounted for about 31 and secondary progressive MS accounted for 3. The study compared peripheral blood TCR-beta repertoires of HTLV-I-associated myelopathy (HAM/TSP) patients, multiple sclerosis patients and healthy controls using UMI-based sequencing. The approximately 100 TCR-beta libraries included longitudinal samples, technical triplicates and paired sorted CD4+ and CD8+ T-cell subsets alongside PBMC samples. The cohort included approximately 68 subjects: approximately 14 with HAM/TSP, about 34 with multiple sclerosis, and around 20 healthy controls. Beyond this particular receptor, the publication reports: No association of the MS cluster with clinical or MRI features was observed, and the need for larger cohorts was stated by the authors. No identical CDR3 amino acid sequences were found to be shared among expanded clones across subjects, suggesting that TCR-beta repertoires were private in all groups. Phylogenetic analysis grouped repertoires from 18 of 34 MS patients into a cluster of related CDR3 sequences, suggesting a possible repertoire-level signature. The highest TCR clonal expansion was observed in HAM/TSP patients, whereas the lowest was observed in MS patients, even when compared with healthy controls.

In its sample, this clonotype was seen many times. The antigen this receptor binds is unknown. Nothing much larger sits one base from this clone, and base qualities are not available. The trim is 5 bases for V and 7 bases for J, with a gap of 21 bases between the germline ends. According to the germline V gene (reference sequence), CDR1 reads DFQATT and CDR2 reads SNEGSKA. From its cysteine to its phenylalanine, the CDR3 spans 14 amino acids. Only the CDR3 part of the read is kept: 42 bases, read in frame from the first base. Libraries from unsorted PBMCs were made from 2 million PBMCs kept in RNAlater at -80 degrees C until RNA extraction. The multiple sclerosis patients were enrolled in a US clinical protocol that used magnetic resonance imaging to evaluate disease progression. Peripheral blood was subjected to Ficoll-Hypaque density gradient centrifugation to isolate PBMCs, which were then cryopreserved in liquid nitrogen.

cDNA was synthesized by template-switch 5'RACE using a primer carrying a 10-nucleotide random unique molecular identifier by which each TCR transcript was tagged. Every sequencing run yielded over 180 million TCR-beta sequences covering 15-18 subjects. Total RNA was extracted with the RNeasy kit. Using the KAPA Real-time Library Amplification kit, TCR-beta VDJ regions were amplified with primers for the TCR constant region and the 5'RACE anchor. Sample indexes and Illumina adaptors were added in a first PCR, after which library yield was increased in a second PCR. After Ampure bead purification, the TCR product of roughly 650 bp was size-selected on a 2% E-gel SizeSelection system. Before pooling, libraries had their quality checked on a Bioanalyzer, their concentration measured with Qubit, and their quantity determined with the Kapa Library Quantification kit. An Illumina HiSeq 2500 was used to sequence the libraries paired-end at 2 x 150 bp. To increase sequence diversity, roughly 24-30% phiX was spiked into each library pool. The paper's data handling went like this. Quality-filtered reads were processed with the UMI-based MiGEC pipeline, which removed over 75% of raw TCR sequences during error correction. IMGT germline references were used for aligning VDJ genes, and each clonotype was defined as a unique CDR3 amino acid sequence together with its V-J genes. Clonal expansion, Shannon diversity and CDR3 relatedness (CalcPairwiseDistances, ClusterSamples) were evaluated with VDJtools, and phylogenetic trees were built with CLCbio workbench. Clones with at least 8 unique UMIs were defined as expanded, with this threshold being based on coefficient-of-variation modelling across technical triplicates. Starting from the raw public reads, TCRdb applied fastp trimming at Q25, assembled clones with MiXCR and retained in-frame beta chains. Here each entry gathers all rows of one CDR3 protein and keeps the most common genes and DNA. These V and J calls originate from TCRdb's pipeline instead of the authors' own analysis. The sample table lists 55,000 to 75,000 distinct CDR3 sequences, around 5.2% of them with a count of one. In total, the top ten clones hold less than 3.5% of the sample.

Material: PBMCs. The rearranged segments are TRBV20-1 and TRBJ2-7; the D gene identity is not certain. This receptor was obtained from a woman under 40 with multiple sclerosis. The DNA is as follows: TGCAGTGCTGAGTCCGAGGCCGGCACGGCTGAGCAGTACTTC. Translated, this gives CSAESEAGTAEQYF.